This T cell receptor (beta chain) was sequenced during a study of brain metastases from non-small cell lung cancer. This clone has only a few counts. Here immunoSEQ multiplex PCR was the method, and the copy in TCRdb shows in-frame clones only, minus some. Among about 750 clones, roughly 83% were seen once, and the ten largest hold around 9.8%. Germline values: CDR1 MGHRA, CDR2 YSYEKL. V was pared by 4 bases and J by 3 bases, with 19 bases between. CDR3 length equals 18 residues. This sequence originates from a donor at least 40 years old with non-small cell lung cancer. The chain recombines TRBV4-1 with TRBJ1-6; D is unclear. The source material was tissue from a brain metastasis. The CDR3 DNA reads TGCGCCAGCAGCCGTACGGATAAGGTGGCCAGCTATAATTCACCCCTCCACTTT. It is translated as CASSRTDKVASYNSPLHF.